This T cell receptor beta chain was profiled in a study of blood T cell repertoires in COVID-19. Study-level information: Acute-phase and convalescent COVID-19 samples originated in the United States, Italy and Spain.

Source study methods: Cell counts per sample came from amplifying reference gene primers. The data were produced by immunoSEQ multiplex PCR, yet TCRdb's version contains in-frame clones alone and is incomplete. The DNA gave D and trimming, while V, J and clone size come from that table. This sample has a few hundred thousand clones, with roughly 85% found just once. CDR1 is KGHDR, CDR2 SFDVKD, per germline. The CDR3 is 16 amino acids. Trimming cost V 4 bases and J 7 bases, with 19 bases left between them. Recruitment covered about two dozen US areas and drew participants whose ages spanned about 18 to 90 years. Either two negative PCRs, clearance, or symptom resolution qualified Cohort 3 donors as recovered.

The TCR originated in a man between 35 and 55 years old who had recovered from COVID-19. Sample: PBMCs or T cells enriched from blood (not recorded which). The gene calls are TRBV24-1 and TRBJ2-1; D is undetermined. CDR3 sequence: CATSDPGPHSTNEQFF. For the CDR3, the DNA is TGTGCCACCAGTGACCCTGGTCCCCACTCAACTAATGAGCAGTTCTTC.